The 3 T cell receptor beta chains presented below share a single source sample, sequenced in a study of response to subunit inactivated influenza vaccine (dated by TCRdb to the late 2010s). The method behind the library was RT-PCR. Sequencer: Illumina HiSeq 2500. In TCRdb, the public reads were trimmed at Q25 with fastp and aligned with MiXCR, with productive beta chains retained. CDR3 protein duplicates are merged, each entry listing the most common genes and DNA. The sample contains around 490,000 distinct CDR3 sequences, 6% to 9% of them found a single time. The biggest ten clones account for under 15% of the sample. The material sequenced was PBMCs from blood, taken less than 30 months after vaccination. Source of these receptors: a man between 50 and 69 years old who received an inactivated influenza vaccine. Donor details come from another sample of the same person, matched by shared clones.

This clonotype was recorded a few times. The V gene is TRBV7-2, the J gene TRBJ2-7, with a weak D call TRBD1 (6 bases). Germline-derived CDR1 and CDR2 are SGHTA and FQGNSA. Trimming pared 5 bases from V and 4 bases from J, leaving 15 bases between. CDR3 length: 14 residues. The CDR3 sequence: CASSVTRGFYEQYF. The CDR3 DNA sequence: TGTGCCAGCAGCGTTACAAGGGGGTTTTACGAGCAGTACTTC.

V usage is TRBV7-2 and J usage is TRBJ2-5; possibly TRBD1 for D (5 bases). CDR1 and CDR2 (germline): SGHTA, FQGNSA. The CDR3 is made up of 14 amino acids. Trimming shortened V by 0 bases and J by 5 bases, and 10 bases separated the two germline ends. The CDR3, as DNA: TGTGCCAGCAGCTTAGCAAAGGGGTCGGAGACCCAGTACTTC. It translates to CASSLAKGSETQYF.

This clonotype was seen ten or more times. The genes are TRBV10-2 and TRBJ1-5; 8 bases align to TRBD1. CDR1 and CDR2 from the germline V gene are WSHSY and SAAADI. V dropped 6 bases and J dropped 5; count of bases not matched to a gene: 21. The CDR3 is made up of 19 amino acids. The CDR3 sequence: CASSPAPGQEGRRDQPQHF. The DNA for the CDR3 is TGCGCCAGCAGCCCTGCCCCGGGACAGGAGGGGAGGCGCGATCAGCCCCAGCATTTT.